The present T cell receptor (beta chain) was sequenced within a study of control samples from healthy donors and cancer patients. Data came from immunoSEQ multiplex PCR; TCRdb stores just in-frame clones and leaves some out. The repertoire includes roughly 220,000 clones, about 93% of them detected once, and 1.5% sits in the top ten. CDR3 length: 15 residues. J was trimmed by 8 bases and V by 7 bases; bases with no gene match: 15. Per the germline V gene, CDR1 is MNHEY and CDR2 is SVGAGI. The receptor's source is a man over 45 in good health. The rearrangement joins TRBV6-5 to TRBJ1-2, with 8 bases fitting TRBD1. The source material was blood. Here the CDR3 DNA reads TGTGCCAGCACCCGCCCAGGACAGGGCGGGGGGGGCTACACCTTC. This encodes CASTRPGQGGGGYTF.